This T cell receptor (beta chain) was observed in a study of blood T cell repertoires in COVID-19. The germline CDR1 and CDR2 sequences are SGHRS and YFSETQ. The CDR3 is made up of 16 amino acids. V shed 0 bases and J 5 bases; nucleotides not matched to a gene: 11. TCRdb's copy holds only in-frame clones and misses some; the assay was immunoSEQ multiplex PCR. The table lists about 250,000 clones, 85% of them singletons, with around 6.5% in the top ten. The V call is TRBV5-1, the J call TRBJ2-7, with 7 positions matching TRBD2. The sequenced material came from peripheral blood. The sequence was collected from a woman aged 55 to 70 with active or convalescent COVID-19. The CDR3: CASSLEGSAGVDEQYF. CDR3 bases: TGCGCCAGCAGCTTGGAAGGGTCCGCGGGAGTGGACGAGCAGTACTTC.